Following are 21 T cell receptor beta chains from one sample sequenced in a study of blood T cell repertoires in COVID-19. The method was immunoSEQ multiplex PCR; TCRdb's version includes in-frame clones alone and lacks a portion of them. The sample lists 200,000 or so clones, roughly 88% occurring once. The specimen sequenced was peripheral blood. The receptors were gathered from a middle-aged man with COVID-19, enrolled during active disease.

This clone was seen only a few times. The genes are TRBV19 and TRBJ1-5; tentative D call: TRBD1 (5 bases). Trimming shortened V by 4 bases and J by 2 bases, and 12 bases separated the two germline ends. This CDR3 is 15 amino acids long. Germline V gene data show CDR1 as LNHDA and CDR2 as SQIVND (reference sequence). CDR3 DNA sequence: TGTGCCAGTAGTACTCAGGGTTCGGGCAATCAGCCCCAGCATTTT. Its protein product is CASSTQGSGNQPQHF.

This chain joins TRBV28 and TRBJ1-6, with 7 bases that match TRBD1. The CDR3 runs to 17 residues. Germline CDR1 and CDR2: MDHEN and SYDVKM. The junction had 7 bases not matched to a gene; V was cut back by 5 bases and J by 0 bases. CDR3 in amino acids: CASSRQGPSSYNSPLHF. The CDR3 region has the DNA TGTGCCAGCAGTCGACAGGGCCCGAGCTCCTATAATTCACCCCTCCACTTT. The full variable domain, with the rest looked up from reference TRBV28 and TRBJ1-6, is DVKVTQSSRYLVKRTGEKVFLECVQDMDHENMFWYRQDPGLGLRLIYFSYDVKMKEKGDIPEGYSVSREKKERFSLILESASTNQTSMYLCASSRQGPSSYNSPLHFGNGTRLTVT.

The chain uses TRBV6-5 and TRBJ2-3; the D gene is possibly TRBD1 (5 bases). The V gene lost 2 bases and the J gene lost 1 base, with 10 bases spanning the gap. CDR3 length equals 15 residues. Germline-derived CDR1 and CDR2 are MNHEY and SVGAGI. This chain's CDR3 is CASSYVGVRTDTQYF. CDR3 DNA sequence: TGTGCCAGCAGTTACGTAGGGGTGCGCACAGATACGCAGTATTTT.

J is TRBJ2-7 and V is TRBV19; 9 positions match TRBD1. Germline V gene data show CDR1 as LNHDA and CDR2 as SQIVND (reference sequence). The CDR3 covers 16 residues. V lost 6 bases to trimming and J lost 6 bases; unmatched junction nucleotides: 15. CDR3 protein: CASSQRTGVFFGEQYF. In nucleotides, the CDR3 is TGTGCCAGTAGCCAAAGGACAGGGGTATTCTTCGGCGAGCAGTACTTC.

CDR3 protein: CASSQIPGLSYEQYF. Here the CDR3 DNA reads TGTGCCAGCAGCCAAATCCCGGGACTATCCTACGAGCAGTACTTC. The chain employs TRBV3-1 (or the pseudogene TRBV3-2) and TRBJ2-7, with 7 positions matching TRBD2. Per germline, CDR1 LGHDT and CDR2 YNNKEL (reference sequence). The CDR3 length is 15 residues. Losses at the gene ends were 2 bases for V and 1 base for J; bases not matched to a gene: 5.

This chain links TRBV6-2 or TRBV6-3 with TRBJ2-5, with 10 bases identical to TRBD2. CDR3 length equals 18 residues. CDR1 MNHEY and CDR2 SVGEGT come from the germline V gene. V was pared by 2 bases and J by 4 bases, with 13 bases of the junction left unmatched. The CDR3 bases are TGTGCCAGCAGTTACGGAGCTAGCGGGGGCGGGGACCGAGAGACCCAGTACTTC. Translated: CASSYGASGGGDRETQYF.

V is TRBV19 and J is TRBJ1-1; D is possibly TRBD1 (6 bases). CDR1 is LNHDA and CDR2 is SQIVND in the germline V gene (reference sequence). The ends were cut back, 6 bases at V and 0 bases at J, with 17 bases in the middle. The CDR3 consists of 16 residues. CDR3 sequence (DNA): TGTGCCAGTAGCCAACCGCAGGGGTATTTGAACACTGAAGCTTTCTTT. It codes for CASSQPQGYLNTEAFF.

The rearrangement uses TRBV2 and TRBJ2-5, with TRBD2 identical over 8 bases. This CDR3 has 14 amino acids. Germline CDR1 SNHLY, CDR2 FYNNEI. The V gene end was trimmed by 6 bases and the J gene end by 2 bases; junction bases not matched to a gene: 5. The CDR3 here is CASSRSGGQETQYF. The CDR3 DNA sequence: TGTGCCAGCAGCAGAAGCGGGGGACAAGAGACCCAGTACTTC.

V gene TRBV18 combines with J gene TRBJ1-1; D not resolved. Deletions cut 4 bases from V and 5 bases from J, with 17 bases between. This CDR3 comprises 15 residues. Germline values: CDR1 KGHSH, CDR2 LQKENI. The CDR3 coding sequence is TGTGCCAGCTCACGCCGGAACAGTGAAATGACTGAAGCTTTCTTT. It specifies CASSRRNSEMTEAFF.

The rearrangement uses TRBV18 and TRBJ1-6; the D is unclear. CDR3 length: 15 residues. The germline gives CDR1 KGHSH, CDR2 LQKENI. V lost 1 base and J lost 1, with 5 bases in between. CDR3 sequence (DNA): TGTGCCAGCTCACCACGTGAGTCCTATAATTCACCCCTCCACTTT. The encoded protein is CASSPRESYNSPLHF.

The chain is built from TRBV30 and TRBJ2-1, with D perhaps TRBD2 (5 bases). Trimming removed 0 bases at V and 9 bases at J, with 12 bases between. The CDR3 length is 13 residues. CDR1 and CDR2 (germline): GTSNPN, SVGIG (reference sequence). CDR3 sequence (DNA): TGTGCCTGGAGTGTAGTCGGGAACAGTGAGCAGTTCTTC. Its translation: CAWSVVGNSEQFF. The full variable domain, completed using reference TRBV30 and TRBJ2-1, is SQTIHQWPATLVQPVGSPLSLECTVEGTSNPNLYWYRQAAGRGLQLLFYSVGIGQISSEVPQNLSASRPQDRQFILSSKKLLLSDSGFYLCAWSVVGNSEQFFGPGTRLTVL.

V and J are TRBV24-1 and TRBJ2-1; unclear D gene. Deletions cut 4 bases from V and 9 bases from J, with 12 bases between. Germline lookup yields CDR1 KGHDR and CDR2 SFDVKD. The CDR3 length is 13 residues. Here the CDR3 reads CATSDPISGEQFF. Written as DNA, the CDR3 is TGTGCCACCAGTGACCCCATATCGGGTGAGCAGTTCTTC.

This clone was seen only once. This chain uses TRBV6-5 with TRBJ2-7, with 8 nucleotides matching TRBD2. There are 14 residues in the CDR3. V lost 6 bases to trimming and J lost 3 bases; unmatched junction nucleotides: 7. CDR1 and CDR2 from the germline V gene are MNHEY and SVGAGI. This CDR3 is CASRSLGGGYEQYF. The DNA of the CDR3 is TGTGCCAGCAGGAGCCTCGGGGGGGGCTACGAGCAGTACTTC.

The chain carries TRBV30 and TRBJ1-2, with 9 nucleotides matching TRBD1. Trimming removed 5 bases from V and 6 bases from J; junction bases left unmatched: 4. Germline V lookup: CDR1 GTSNPN, CDR2 SVGIG (reference sequence). This CDR3 region has 12 residues. The CDR3 region has the DNA TGTGCCTGGGGGGACAGGGCCCATGGCTACACCTTC. Translation: CAWGDRAHGYTF.

The gene calls are TRBV11-3 and TRBJ2-1, with 8 bases identical to TRBD2. This CDR3 is 13 amino acids long. Germline V gene data show CDR1 as SGHNT and CDR2 as YENEEA. The V gene end was trimmed by 2 bases and the J gene end by 16 bases; junction bases not matched to a gene: 10. The CDR3: CASSLSHGRASFF. Here the CDR3 DNA reads TGTGCCAGCAGCTTATCCCACGGGAGGGCCTCCTTCTTC.

This chain joins TRBV7-8 and TRBJ1-4; no reliable D call. The CDR3 has 15 residues. Germline V gives CDR1 SGHVS, CDR2 FQNEAQ. The V end was cut by 5 bases, the J end by 8 bases, with 18 bases between. DNA for the CDR3: TGTGCCAGCAGCCCCTGGAGTGTCTCGGGGGAAAAACTGTTTTTT. Its protein product is CASSPWSVSGEKLFF.

This chain uses TRBV30 with TRBJ1-2; D is perhaps TRBD1 (6 bases). This CDR3 contains 15 residues. The V gene lost 1 base and the J gene lost 2 bases, with 14 bases spanning the gap. The germline gives CDR1 GTSNPN, CDR2 SVGIG (reference sequence). The CDR3 DNA follows: TGTGCCTGGAGTGCTGATGGGACACGAAACTATGGCTACACCTTC. This gives the protein CAWSADGTRNYGYTF.

A single count supports this clone. The V gene is TRBV29-1, the J gene TRBJ2-5, with D possibly matching TRBD2 (6 bases). This CDR3 comprises 14 residues. In germline, CDR1 is SQVTM, CDR2 ANQGSEA. V was cut by 6 bases and J by 1 base, with 15 bases left in between. The CDR3 DNA is TGCAGCGTGGACATCGGGGGTCGCCAAGAGACCCAGTACTTC. Protein product: CSVDIGGRQETQYF. Complete variable domain (other parts from reference TRBV29-1 and TRBJ2-5): SAVISQKPSRDICQRGTSLTIQCQVDSQVTMMFWYRQQPGQSLTLIATANQGSEATYESGFVIDKFPISRPNLTFSTLTVSNMSPEDSSIYLCSVDIGGRQETQYFGPGTRLLVL.

V gene TRBV29-1 combines with J gene TRBJ2-3; 8 bases are shared with TRBD1. Germline assignment: CDR1 SQVTM and CDR2 ANQGSEA. This CDR3 contains 13 residues. With 3 bases clipped from V and 5 bases from J, the junction kept 4 bases outside the gene matches. The CDR3 DNA sequence: TGCAGCGTTGAGGCAGGGGGCGGAGATACGCAGTATTTT. Protein: CSVEAGGGDTQYF.

This chain links TRBV6-2 or TRBV6-3 with TRBJ2-5, with 7 bases that match TRBD2. The CDR3 extends over 17 amino acids. Germline CDR1 and CDR2: MNHEY and SVGEGT. Unmatched junction bases numbered 12, after V lost 0 bases and J lost 5 bases. The CDR3 sequence is CASSYSRRGGSVETQYF. The CDR3 region has the DNA TGTGCCAGCAGTTACTCGAGACGGGGCGGGAGTGTCGAGACCCAGTACTTC.

The rearrangement links TRBV7-3 to TRBJ2-1; perhaps TRBD1 as D (5 bases). The ends were cut back, 6 bases at V and 5 bases at J, with 14 bases in the middle. Germline CDR1 is SGHTA and CDR2 is FQGTGA. The CDR3 loop spans 14 amino acids. DNA for the CDR3: TGTGCCAGCAGTCAAGGGGCACCTCACAATGAGCAGTTCTTC. This sequence encodes CASSQGAPHNEQFF.